Below are 5 T cell receptor beta chains sequenced from a single sample in a study of T cell responses to AZD1222 COVID-19 vaccine (dated by TCRdb to the early 2020s). What this sample's time point label stands for: about 28 days (+/-7) after the second vaccine dose. The library was prepared using the immunoSEQ multiplex PCR assay. Sourced from immuneACCESS, this table was stored by TCRdb with only in-frame sequences that have V and J called. A share of the clones is absent; for the studies checked, an unresolved V gene accounts for under half, and the remainder has no known explanation. This sample lists around 170,000 clones; 88% were detected once. Clones ranked in the top ten supply more than 9% of the sample. The input for sequencing was peripheral blood, taken 28 days after the second AZD1222 dose. The receptors come from an adult who received the AZD1222 COVID-19 vaccine.

The rearrangement links TRBV27 to TRBJ1-6; possibly TRBD1 for D (5 bases). Germline values: CDR1 MNHEY, CDR2 SMNVEV (reference sequence). The CDR3 length is 16 residues. V was trimmed by 8 bases and J by 5 bases, leaving 19 bases between them. The CDR3 here is CASALLDRRNNSPLHF. The CDR3 region has the DNA TGTGCCAGCGCCCTCCTCGACAGACGGAATAATTCACCCCTCCACTTT.

This sequence joins TRBV5-1 and TRBJ1-5, with a tentative D call TRBD1 (5 bases). The CDR3 is 14 residues long. V was cut by 0 bases and J by 7 bases, with 11 bases left in between. Looked up from germline, CDR1 is SGHRS and CDR2 is YFSETQ. CDR3 bases: TGCGCCAGCAGCTTGGACGGGGGACGACAGCCCCAGCATTTT. Protein sequence: CASSLDGGRQPQHF.

This clone was seen just once. CDR3: CASSTFGPSGTDTQYF. In DNA, the CDR3 is TGTGCCAGCAGCACCTTCGGACCTTCGGGCACAGATACGCAGTATTTT. V gene TRBV14 combines with J gene TRBJ2-3; D is unclear. This CDR3 is built from 16 residues. The germline gives CDR1 SGHDN, CDR2 FVKESK. Trimming took 5 bases from V and 1 from J, leaving 16 bases between them.

The rearrangement uses TRBV19 and TRBJ1-5, with 9 bases identical to TRBD1. There are 14 residues in the CDR3. The J segment lost 5 bases and the V segment lost 2 bases, leaving 1 base of the junction unmatched. CDR1 and CDR2 from the germline V gene are LNHDA and SQIVND (reference sequence). CDR3 sequence (DNA): TGTGCCAGTAGTATAACAGGGGGCTATCAGCCCCAGCATTTT. Residues: CASSITGGYQPQHF.

The chain has TRBV6-5 and TRBJ2-3; 9 bases align to TRBD1. Germline V gives CDR1 MNHEY, CDR2 SVGAGI. The CDR3 has 13 amino acids. The V gene end was trimmed by 7 bases and the J gene end by 8 bases; junction bases not matched to a gene: 7. The CDR3 sequence: CASTRDREATQYF. The CDR3 DNA reads TGTGCCAGCACCCGGGACAGGGAGGCTACGCAGTATTTT.